One sample yielded the 10 T cell receptor beta chains listed below, sequenced in a study of early T cells in non-severe SARS-CoV-2 infection. One entry per CDR3 protein results from TCRdb running MiXCR on the 5' RACE reads. The sample has around 22,000 distinct CDR3 sequences, around 3.5% seen once; the top ten hold 5.5% to 7%. The sample taken for sequencing was whole blood. These receptors all stem from an adult who was a healthcare worker with PCR-confirmed SARS-CoV-2 infection or an uninfected control (not recorded which).

A few counts support this clonotype. The J gene is TRBJ2-5, the V gene TRBV12-3 or TRBV12-4; a weak D match, TRBD2 (5 bases). Trimming pared 3 bases from V and 5 bases from J, leaving 10 bases between. CDR3 length: 13 residues. CDR3 loop: CASSFRGAETQYF. The CDR3 coding sequence is TGTGCCAGCAGTTTCCGGGGTGCGGAGACCCAGTACTTC.

This clonotype showed up many times. The rearrangement joins TRBV28 to TRBJ2-7; tentative D call: TRBD1 (6 bases). Germline CDR1 is MDHEN and CDR2 is SYDVKM. V lost 5 bases, J lost 0 bases, and 17 bases lay in between. The CDR3 covers 16 residues. The CDR3 DNA sequence: TGTGCCAGCAGTGTCTCAGGGGAAGTTAACTCCTACGAGCAGTACTTC. Residues: CASSVSGEVNSYEQYF. The variable domain in full, completed from reference TRBV28 and TRBJ2-7, reads DVKVTQSSRYLVKRTGEKVFLECVQDMDHENMFWYRQDPGLGLRLIYFSYDVKMKEKGDIPEGYSVSREKKERFSLILESASTNQTSMYLCASSVSGEVNSYEQYFGPGTRLTVT.

In its sample, this clonotype was seen many times. The CDR3 here is CASGLVTGAGHSTDTQYF. For the CDR3, the DNA is TGTGCTAGTGGTTTGGTAACGGGAGCGGGGCACAGCACAGATACGCAGTATTTT. The V call is TRBV12-5, the J call TRBJ2-3, with 7 bases lining up with TRBD2. CDR1 LGHNT and CDR2 FRNRAP come from the germline V gene. The CDR3 is made up of 18 amino acids. V lost 0 bases to trimming and J lost 0 bases; unmatched junction nucleotides: 9.

This clonotype was counted at least ten times. The genes are TRBV7-9 and TRBJ2-3, with D perhaps matching TRBD1 (6 bases). The CDR3 has 11 amino acids. V shed 10 bases and J shed 3 bases, with 8 bases lying between them. Germline values: CDR1 SEHNR, CDR2 FQNEAQ (reference sequence). CDR3 DNA: TGTGCCACCGGACAGACAGATACGCAGTATTTT. Translation: CATGQTDTQYF.

The chain links TRBV6-6 to TRBJ2-1; D gene ambiguous. CDR3 length: 11 amino acids. Germline V gives CDR1 MNHNY, CDR2 SVGAGI (reference sequence). Trimming pared 4 bases from V and 11 bases from J, leaving 9 bases between. The CDR3 spells CASSLYDQQFF. Here the CDR3 DNA reads TGTGCCAGCAGTTTGTACGATCAGCAGTTCTTC.

This clonotype was seen a few times. This chain connects TRBV4-2 to TRBJ1-1; the D gene is possibly TRBD1 (6 bases). Trimming shortened V by 1 base and J by 10 bases, and 16 bases separated the two germline ends. Looked up from germline, CDR1 is LGHNA and CDR2 is YNFKEQ. This CDR3 spans 14 amino acids. The CDR3 reads CASSQGQEGVGAFF. The DNA for the CDR3 is TGTGCCAGCAGCCAAGGACAGGAAGGAGTCGGAGCTTTCTTT.

This clonotype was observed at least ten times. The chain recombines TRBV5-1 with TRBJ1-2, with a weak D call TRBD1 (6 bases). The CDR3 spans 14 residues. With 4 bases removed from V and 4 bases from J, the gap between germline ends came to 14 bases. The germline V gene encodes CDR1 SGHRS and CDR2 YFSETQ. The CDR3 sequence: CASSLTGASYGYTF. CDR3 nucleotide sequence: TGCGCCAGCAGCCTGACGGGGGCCAGCTATGGCTACACCTTC.

This clonotype showed up many times. The chain employs TRBV3-1 and TRBJ2-1, with 7 bases lining up with TRBD2. This CDR3 has 14 residues. V dropped 4 bases and J dropped 6; count of bases not matched to a gene: 6. Germline CDR1 LGHDT, CDR2 YNNKEL (reference sequence). CDR3 coding DNA: TGTGCCAGCAGCCCCGAAGGACTAGGCAATGAGCAGTTCTTC. This sequence encodes CASSPEGLGNEQFF.

This clonotype has a count of ten or more. CDR3 DNA sequence: TGTGCCAGCAGTTCTGGGGGGGGTCAGCCCCAGCATTTT. Translation gives CASSSGGGQPQHF. This chain connects TRBV3-1 to TRBJ1-5, with D tentatively TRBD1 (5 bases). CDR1 and CDR2 (germline): LGHDT, YNNKEL (reference sequence). V lost 6 bases and J lost 6, with 12 bases in between. The CDR3 covers 13 residues.

This clonotype occurred many times. The V and J genes are TRBV18 and TRBJ2-3; D is uncertain. With 4 bases removed from V and 2 bases from J, the gap between germline ends came to 10 bases. CDR3 length equals 14 residues. CDR1 is KGHSH and CDR2 is LQKENI in the germline V gene. CDR3 nucleotides: TGTGCCAGCTCACTATCCTCTACCACAGATACGCAGTATTTT. Protein sequence: CASSLSSTTDTQYF.